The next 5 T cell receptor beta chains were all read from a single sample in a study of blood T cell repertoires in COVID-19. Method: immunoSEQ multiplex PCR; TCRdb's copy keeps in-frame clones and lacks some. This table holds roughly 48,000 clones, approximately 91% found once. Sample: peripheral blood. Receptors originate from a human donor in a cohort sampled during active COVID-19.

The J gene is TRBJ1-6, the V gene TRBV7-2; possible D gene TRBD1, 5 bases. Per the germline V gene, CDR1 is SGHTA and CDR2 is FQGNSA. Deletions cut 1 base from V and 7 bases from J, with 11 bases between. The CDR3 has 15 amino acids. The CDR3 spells CASSLGGQGNSPLHF. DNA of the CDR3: TGTGCCAGCAGCTTAGGTGGGCAGGGAAATTCACCCCTCCACTTT.

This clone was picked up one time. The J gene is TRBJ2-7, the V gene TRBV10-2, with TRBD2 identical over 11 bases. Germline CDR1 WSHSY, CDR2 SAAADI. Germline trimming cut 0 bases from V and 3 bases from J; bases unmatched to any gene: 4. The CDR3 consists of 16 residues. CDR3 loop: CASSESKTSGGYEQYF. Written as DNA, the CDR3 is TGCGCCAGCAGTGAGTCGAAAACTAGCGGGGGCTACGAGCAGTACTTC.

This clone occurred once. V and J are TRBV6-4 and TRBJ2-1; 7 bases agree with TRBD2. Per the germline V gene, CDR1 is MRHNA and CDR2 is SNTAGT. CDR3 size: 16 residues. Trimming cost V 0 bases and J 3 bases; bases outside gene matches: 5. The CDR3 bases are TGTGCCAGCAGTGACTCGGGGGGGGACCTCTACAATGAGCAGTTCTTC. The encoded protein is CASSDSGGDLYNEQFF.

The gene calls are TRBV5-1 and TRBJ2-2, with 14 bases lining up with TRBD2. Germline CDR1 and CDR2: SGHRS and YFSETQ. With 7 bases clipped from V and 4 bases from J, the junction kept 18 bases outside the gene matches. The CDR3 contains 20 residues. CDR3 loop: CASETTYQGLAGVSTGELFF. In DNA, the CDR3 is TGCGCCAGCGAAACAACCTACCAGGGACTAGCGGGGGTTAGCACCGGGGAGCTGTTTTTT.

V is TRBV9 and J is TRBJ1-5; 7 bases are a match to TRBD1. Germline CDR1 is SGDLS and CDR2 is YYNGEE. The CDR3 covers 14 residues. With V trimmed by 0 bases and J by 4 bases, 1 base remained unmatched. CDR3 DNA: TGTGCCAGCAGCGTAGCAGGGGGAAATCAGCCCCAGCATTTT. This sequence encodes CASSVAGGNQPQHF.